These 22 T cell receptor beta chains share one sample of origin, sequenced in a study of blood T cell repertoires in COVID-19. The assay was immunoSEQ multiplex PCR, and TCRdb's table has in-frame clones only and misses some. Among about 140,000 clones, more than 70% were seen once, and the ten largest hold 5.5%. Sequenced: PBMCs or T cells enriched from blood (not recorded which). The receptors were sampled from a man aged 40-55 years with acute COVID-19.

The chain links TRBV12-3 or TRBV12-4 to TRBJ2-1; D unresolved. The CDR3 has 11 amino acids. V was trimmed by 3 bases and J by 7 bases, leaving 4 bases between them. The CDR3 sequence is CASSFGNEQFF. DNA of the CDR3: TGTGCCAGCAGTTTCGGTAATGAGCAGTTCTTC.

This clone was detected only once. V usage is TRBV10-1 and J usage is TRBJ1-2; 7 positions agree with TRBD1. V lost 6 bases to trimming and J lost 5 bases; unmatched junction nucleotides: 12. This CDR3 spans 15 amino acids. Germline V gene lookup returns CDR1 WNHNN and CDR2 SYGVQD (reference sequence). The CDR3 nucleotides read TGCGCCAGCAGCCAACTTCCAGGGGGTGAATATGGCTACACCTTC. This translates into CASSQLPGGEYGYTF.

This clone was seen a single time. The chain carries TRBV5-1 and TRBJ2-7, with TRBD2 matching 8 bases. The CDR3 runs 14 residues. Per the germline V gene, CDR1 is SGHRS and CDR2 is YFSETQ. The trim removed 7 bases at V and 0 bases at J, leaving 6 bases unmatched. CDR3 loop: CASGPGTSSYEQYF. The CDR3 DNA reads TGCGCCAGCGGACCCGGGACTAGCTCCTACGAGCAGTACTTC. Full variable domain (rest looked up from reference TRBV5-1 and TRBJ2-7): KAGVTQTPRYLIKTRGQQVTLSCSPISGHRSVSWYQQTPGQGLQFLFEYFSETQRNKGNFPGRFSGRQFSNSRSEMNVSTLELGDSALYLCASGPGTSSYEQYFGPGTRLTVT.

This sequence joins TRBV7-7 and TRBJ2-5; maybe TRBD2 (5 bases). V lost 1 base and J lost 5, with 14 bases in between. The CDR3 loop spans 15 amino acids. Germline CDR1 SSHAT, CDR2 FNYEAQ (reference sequence). The CDR3 DNA is TGTGCCAGCAGCTTAGAGAAATCGGGGTTGGAGACCCAGTACTTC. It translates to CASSLEKSGLETQYF.

The rearrangement joins TRBV28 to TRBJ2-3; 8 bases are shared with TRBD1. V was pared by 8 bases and J by 1 base, with 8 bases of the junction left unmatched. Germline V gives CDR1 MDHEN, CDR2 SYDVKM. The CDR3 length is 15 residues. The CDR3 DNA follows: TGTGCCAGCCTTCCGACAGGGGTGGGCACAGATACGCAGTATTTT. Amino acid sequence: CASLPTGVGTDTQYF. Full variable domain (outside the CDR3, taken from reference TRBV28 and TRBJ2-3): DVKVTQSSRYLVKRTGEKVFLECVQDMDHENMFWYRQDPGLGLRLIYFSYDVKMKEKGDIPEGYSVSREKKERFSLILESASTNQTSMYLCASLPTGVGTDTQYFGPGTRLTVL.

This clone was counted a single time. This rearrangement joins TRBV24-1 to TRBJ1-2, with 10 bases aligning to TRBD1. Germline CDR1 KGHDR, CDR2 SFDVKD. Losses at the gene ends were 3 bases for V and 5 bases for J; bases not matched to a gene: 8. The CDR3 sequence is 16 residues long. In DNA form, the CDR3 reads TGTGCCACCAGTGATCCGGGACAGGGGACCATGTATGGCTACACCTTC. Its translation is CATSDPGQGTMYGYTF.

The genes are TRBV14 and TRBJ2-7, with 10 bases that match TRBD2. The CDR3 loop spans 15 amino acids. V shed 1 base, J shed 3 bases, and the junction held 3 bases outside the gene matches. Germline V gene lookup returns CDR1 SGHDN and CDR2 FVKESK. The CDR3 loop reads CASSQGAGGFYEQYF. CDR3 coding DNA: TGTGCCAGCAGCCAAGGAGCGGGAGGGTTCTACGAGCAGTACTTC.

This sequence joins TRBV4-1 and TRBJ1-2; D unclear. CDR1 and CDR2 from the germline V gene are MGHRA and YSYEKL. There are 13 residues in the CDR3. The V and J ends lost 0 bases and 2 bases respectively, with 4 bases between them. CDR3 bases: TGCGCCAGCAGCCAAGAACAGAACTATGGCTACACCTTC. Amino acids: CASSQEQNYGYTF.

The gene calls are TRBV5-1 and TRBJ2-3; TRBD1 matches at 7 bases. CDR1 and CDR2 (germline): SGHRS, YFSETQ. This CDR3 region has 16 residues. V shed 0 bases, J shed 2 bases, and the junction held 6 bases outside the gene matches. The CDR3 protein is CASSLVGDRTTDTQYF. CDR3 sequence (DNA): TGCGCCAGCAGCTTGGTAGGGGACAGAACCACAGATACGCAGTATTTT.

The chain uses TRBV6-2 or TRBV6-3 and TRBJ1-5, with unresolved D. Germline V gene lookup returns CDR1 MNHEY and CDR2 SVGEGT. The V gene lost 4 bases and the J gene lost 7 bases, with 8 bases spanning the gap. The CDR3 has 12 residues. For the CDR3, the DNA is TGTGCCAGCAGTTCTAAGCGCCAGCCCCAGCATTTT. Its protein is CASSSKRQPQHF.

Here the CDR3 DNA reads TGTGCCACCAGCGGGGGACTAGCGGGGGCCTACAATGAGCAGTTCTTC. This encodes CATSGGLAGAYNEQFF. This chain joins TRBV15 and TRBJ2-1, with TRBD2 matching 14 bases. Germline V CDR1 and CDR2: LNHNV, YYDKDF (reference sequence). The CDR3 loop spans 16 amino acids. V was pared by 5 bases and J by 2 bases, with 2 bases of the junction left unmatched. Using reference TRBV15 and TRBJ2-1 for the parts outside the CDR3, the full variable domain is DAMVIQNPRYQVTQFGKPVTLSCSQTLNHNVMYWYQQKSSQAPKLLFHYYDKDFNNEADTPDNFQSRRPNTSFCFLDIRSPGLGDTAMYLCATSGGLAGAYNEQFFGPGTRLTVL.

The chain joins TRBV18 to TRBJ1-4, with D possibly matching TRBD1 (6 bases). CDR1 and CDR2 from the germline V gene are KGHSH and LQKENI. The CDR3 extends over 16 amino acids. The V and J ends lost 4 bases and 2 bases respectively, with 14 bases between them. CDR3 coding DNA: TGTGCCAGCTCACGCTCAACAGGGACGACTAATGAAAAACTGTTTTTT. Its translation: CASSRSTGTTNEKLFF.

V and J are TRBV30 and TRBJ1-2; a possible D gene is TRBD1 (6 bases). V was pared by 1 base and J by 0 bases, with 12 bases between. Germline CDR1 GTSNPN, CDR2 SVGIG (reference sequence). The CDR3 consists of 15 residues. The DNA of the CDR3 is TGTGCCTGGAGTGCCGACAGGACCTCTAACTATGGCTACACCTTC. Protein product: CAWSADRTSNYGYTF.

This rearrangement joins TRBV3-1 (or the pseudogene TRBV3-2) to TRBJ2-7; 8 nucleotides agree with TRBD1. Per the germline V gene, CDR1 is LGHDT and CDR2 is YNNKEL (reference sequence). The CDR3 runs 14 residues. V was clipped by 4 bases and J by 4 bases; unmatched bases: 6. CDR3 protein: CASSPRTGNYEQYF. DNA of the CDR3: TGTGCCAGCAGCCCAAGGACAGGGAATTACGAGCAGTACTTC.

The chain recombines TRBV2 with TRBJ1-1; perhaps TRBD1 as D (6 bases). The length of the CDR3 is 15 residues. Germline CDR1 is SNHLY and CDR2 is FYNNEI. The germline V and J ends were trimmed by 6 bases and 6 bases, with 20 bases remaining between them. The DNA for the CDR3 is TGTGCCAGCAGAGATTGGACAGATGAGGTGGCTGAAGCTTTCTTT. Translation gives CASRDWTDEVAEAFF. The full variable domain, with the rest looked up from reference TRBV2 and TRBJ1-1, is EPEVTQTPSHQVTQMGQEVILRCVPISNHLYFYWYRQILGQKVEFLVSFYNNEISEKSEIFDDQFSVERPDGSNFTLKIRSTKLEDSAMYFCASRDWTDEVAEAFFGQGTRLTVV.

V gene TRBV5-4 combines with J gene TRBJ1-1; D unclear. Trimming removed 4 bases at V and 6 bases at J, with 16 bases between. The CDR3 is 14 residues long. CDR1 and CDR2 from the germline V gene are SGHNT and YYREEE (reference sequence). CDR3 sequence: CASSVYGVQPEAFF. DNA for the CDR3: TGTGCCAGCAGCGTCTACGGGGTGCAACCTGAAGCTTTCTTT.

The V call is TRBV7-7, the J call TRBJ2-5; D is ambiguous. This CDR3 spans 13 amino acids. Per germline, CDR1 SSHAT and CDR2 FNYEAQ (reference sequence). V lost 3 bases to trimming and J lost 0 bases, with 5 bases between them. The CDR3 loop reads CASSFTDQETQYF. The CDR3 DNA reads TGTGCCAGCAGCTTCACAGACCAAGAGACCCAGTACTTC.

V and J are TRBV27 and TRBJ2-3; no clear D gene. Trimming shortened V by 2 bases and J by 6 bases, and 12 bases separated the two germline ends. Germline CDR1 is MNHEY and CDR2 is SMNVEV (reference sequence). The CDR3 contains 14 residues. The chain's CDR3 is CASSLDLGSDTQYF. As DNA, the CDR3 is TGTGCCAGCAGTTTAGACTTAGGATCGGATACGCAGTATTTT.

CDR3 sequence (DNA): TGTGCCAGCAGTTCCCAGGGGGCTAAGACCTACGAGCAGTACTTC. It is translated as CASSSQGAKTYEQYF. The chain couples TRBV2 to TRBJ2-7; 8 nucleotides match TRBD1. With V trimmed by 5 bases and J by 2 bases, 8 bases remained unmatched. Germline V gives CDR1 SNHLY, CDR2 FYNNEI. CDR3 length equals 15 residues.

The chain recombines TRBV5-1 with TRBJ2-1, with 7 bases matching TRBD2. Germline V gives CDR1 SGHRS, CDR2 YFSETQ. The CDR3 runs 14 residues. V trimming: 0 bases; J trimming: 5 bases; junction bases outside the gene matches: 2. In nucleotides, the CDR3 is TGCGCCAGCAGCTTGGGAGCGGGACACAATGAGCAGTTCTTC. Translated: CASSLGAGHNEQFF.

This chain links TRBV18 with TRBJ2-3; 7 nucleotides match TRBD2. The CDR3 has 15 amino acids. Unmatched junction bases numbered 4, after V lost 1 base and J lost 3 bases. The V gene's germline CDR1 is KGHSH and CDR2 LQKENI. In nucleotides, the CDR3 is TGTGCCAGCTCACCACTGGGAGGGCCAACAGATACGCAGTATTTT. Encoded protein: CASSPLGGPTDTQYF.

This clone was seen once. The CDR3 here is CATSYPGQGPSPLHF. The CDR3 region has the DNA TGTGCCACCAGCTATCCGGGACAGGGGCCTTCACCCCTCCACTTT. The chain links TRBV15 to TRBJ1-6; 10 nucleotides agree with TRBD1. J lost 9 bases, V lost 5 bases, and 7 bases had no gene match. This CDR3 is 15 amino acids long. Germline-derived CDR1 and CDR2 are LNHNV and YYDKDF (reference sequence).